This entry features one TCR beta chain sequence. This specimen belongs to a study of blood T cells in healthy people across ages. Through a sample-barcoded 5' primer and a J-beta primer mix, a second PCR was run for roughly 7 to 11 cycles. TCRdb analysed the 5' RACE reads with MiXCR anew, one entry per CDR3 protein. The table includes over a million distinct CDR3 sequences, approximately 60% detected once. The germline V gene encodes CDR1 SQVTM and CDR2 ANQGSEA. Germline trimming cut 2 bases from V and 8 bases from J; bases unmatched to any gene: 2. There are 12 residues in the CDR3. Sequences were obtained from blood. This chain joins TRBV29-1 and TRBJ1-2; 10 bases are a match to TRBD1. This clonotype was sampled from a man aged 18-30 years in good health. The CDR3: CSVERQGAGYTF. CDR3 coding DNA: TGCAGCGTTGAACGACAGGGGGCAGGCTACACCTTC.